This T cell receptor (beta chain) was retrieved from a study of T cells in Graves' hyperthyroidism and ophthalmopathy. This clonotype was observed a few times. This CDR3 has 13 residues. The V end was cut by 4 bases, the J end by 7 bases, with 10 bases between. CDR1 is MDHEN, CDR2 SYDVKM, per germline. RNA transcripts gave rise to amplified TCR beta CDR3 regions. Primed by the HTBI set, a first-round RT-PCR was run on the TCR CDR3. MiXCR, applied by TCRdb to the multiplex PCR reads, yields one record per CDR3 protein. This sample yields a few hundred thousand distinct CDR3 sequences, of which 20% to 25% are seen a single time; less than 65% belongs to the top ten. Patients affected by ophthalmopathy presented a Clinical Activity Score of at least 3, a NOSPECS grade of at least 4, and disease duration below 3 months. Any patient presenting with uncontrolled infection, other autoimmune disease, pregnancy or lactation was left out.

Sequences were obtained from blood. J is TRBJ1-4 and V is TRBV28; no clear D gene. The source is a woman in her 70s with Graves' ophthalmopathy. The CDR3 spells CASSSPAGEKLFF. CDR3 nucleotides: TGTGCCAGCAGTTCCCCGGCAGGTGAAAAACTGTTTTTT.